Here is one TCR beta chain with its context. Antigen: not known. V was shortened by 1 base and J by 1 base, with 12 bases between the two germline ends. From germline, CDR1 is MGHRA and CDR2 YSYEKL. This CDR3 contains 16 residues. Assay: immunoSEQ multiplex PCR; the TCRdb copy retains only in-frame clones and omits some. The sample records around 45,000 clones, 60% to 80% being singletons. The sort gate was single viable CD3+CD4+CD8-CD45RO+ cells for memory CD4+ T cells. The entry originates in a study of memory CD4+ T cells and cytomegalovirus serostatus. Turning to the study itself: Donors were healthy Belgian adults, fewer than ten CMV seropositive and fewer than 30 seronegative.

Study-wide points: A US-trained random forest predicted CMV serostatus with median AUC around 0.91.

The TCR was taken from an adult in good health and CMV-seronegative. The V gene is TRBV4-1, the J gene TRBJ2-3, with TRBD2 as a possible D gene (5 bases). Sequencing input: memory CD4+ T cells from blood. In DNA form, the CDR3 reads TGCGCCAGCAGCCAAGGACCTAGCCATGGCACAGATACGCAGTATTTT. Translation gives CASSQGPSHGTDTQYF.